Presented here are 27 T cell receptor beta chains from one specimen sequenced in a study of identifying expanded T cells in peripheral blood. Profiling relied on immunoSEQ multiplex PCR, and the TCRdb table lists in-frame clones only, not all of them. This table holds around 90,000 clones, around 88% found once. Material for sequencing was blood. The receptors derive from a person between 18 and 75 years old in good health.

This chain joins TRBV5-6 and TRBJ2-7, with 14 bases aligning to TRBD2. CDR3 length: 18 amino acids. Unmatched junction bases numbered 8, after V lost 0 bases and J lost 3 bases. The V gene's germline CDR1 is SGHDT and CDR2 YYEEEE. The CDR3 DNA is TGTGCCAGCAGCTTGGCCGGGACTAGCGGGAGAATAAACTACGAGCAGTACTTC. This codes for CASSLAGTSGRINYEQYF.

The V call is TRBV19, the J call TRBJ2-1; D is undetermined. Trimming left V 3 bases short and J 6 bases short, with 12 bases between. The length of the CDR3 is 14 residues. The germline gives CDR1 LNHDA, CDR2 SQIVND (reference sequence). As DNA, the CDR3 is TGTGCCAGTAGTATCATCCCTTTCTCCAATGAGCAGTTCTTC. Translated, it gives CASSIIPFSNEQFF.

This rearrangement joins TRBV5-1 to TRBJ2-2; tentatively, D is TRBD1 (5 bases). The germline gives CDR1 SGHRS, CDR2 YFSETQ. V was cut by 0 bases and J by 3 bases, with 12 bases left in between. This CDR3 region has 16 residues. The CDR3 DNA sequence: TGCGCCAGCAGCTTGGCCTTCGGCAGGGACACCGGGGAGCTGTTTTTT. Its translation: CASSLAFGRDTGELFF.

J is TRBJ1-2 and V is TRBV5-1, with D tentatively TRBD1 (6 bases). The CDR3 totals 14 residues. Germline-derived CDR1 and CDR2 are SGHRS and YFSETQ. The V gene lost 1 base and the J gene lost 3 bases, with 10 bases spanning the gap. The CDR3 is CASSLLQGYYGYTF. For the CDR3, the DNA is TGCGCCAGCAGCTTGTTGCAGGGGTACTATGGCTACACCTTC.

The chain recombines TRBV4-1 with TRBJ2-1, with 9 positions matching TRBD2. The CDR3 covers 17 residues. The V gene's germline CDR1 is MGHRA and CDR2 YSYEKL. Losses at the gene ends were 2 bases for V and 5 bases for J; bases not matched to a gene: 10. In nucleotides, the CDR3 is TGCGCCAGCAGCCAACATCTATGGACTAGCGCGGACAATGAGCAGTTCTTC. Translating it yields CASSQHLWTSADNEQFF.

The chain employs TRBV19 and TRBJ1-4; no clear D gene. Germline V gene lookup returns CDR1 LNHDA and CDR2 SQIVND (reference sequence). V shed 3 bases and J shed 8 bases, with 4 bases lying between them. The CDR3 is 11 amino acids. In DNA form, the CDR3 reads TGTGCCAGTAGTATTTCCGAAAAACTGTTTTTT. Its protein is CASSISEKLFF.

V gene TRBV19 combines with J gene TRBJ2-2, with D uncertain. CDR3 size: 14 residues. The germline CDR1 and CDR2 sequences are LNHDA and SQIVND (reference sequence). Between the trimmed V and J ends, which lost 5 bases and 1 base, there was a span of 8 bases. The CDR3 coding sequence is TGTGCCAGTAGTTCCAGACTGAACACCGGGGAGCTGTTTTTT. This codes for CASSSRLNTGELFF.

The gene calls are TRBV27 and TRBJ2-1; D is uncertain. CDR3 length: 12 amino acids. Trimming took 2 bases from V and 6 from J, leaving 5 bases between them. Germline values: CDR1 MNHEY, CDR2 SMNVEV (reference sequence). The DNA for the CDR3 is TGTGCCAGCAGTTTAGAAGGCAATGAGCAGTTCTTC. It specifies CASSLEGNEQFF.

The rearrangement joins TRBV10-3 to TRBJ1-5; possible D gene TRBD1, 6 bases. Trimming removed 1 base from V and 6 bases from J, with 10 bases in between. Germline CDR1 and CDR2: ENHRY and SYGVKD. This CDR3 has 14 residues. CDR3 DNA: TGTGCCATCAGTGAGTACAGGGACGGTCAGCCCCAGCATTTT. Amino acid sequence: CAISEYRDGQPQHF.

The gene calls are TRBV4-1 and TRBJ2-7; D is uncertain. Germline lookup yields CDR1 MGHRA and CDR2 YSYEKL. V lost 1 base to trimming and J lost 2 bases, with 9 bases between them. CDR3 size: 14 residues. CDR3 sequence (DNA): TGCGCCAGCAGCCAAGTAGGCAGGCCCTACGAGCAGTACTTC. Amino acid sequence: CASSQVGRPYEQYF.

The chain joins TRBV11-2 to TRBJ1-4, with TRBD1 as a possible D gene (5 bases). Germline CDR1 and CDR2: SGHAT and FQNNGV. The CDR3 is made up of 16 amino acids. With 0 bases removed from V and 10 bases from J, the gap between germline ends came to 18 bases. The CDR3 sequence is CASSLDLGAGIGKLFF. The DNA of the CDR3 is TGTGCCAGCAGCTTAGATTTAGGGGCAGGAATTGGAAAACTGTTTTTT.

V and J are TRBV7-3 and TRBJ1-6, with D maybe TRBD1 (5 bases). V dropped 2 bases and J dropped 7 bases, with 6 bases sitting between them. Germline loops: CDR1 SGHTA, CDR2 FQGTGA. This CDR3 comprises 13 residues. This CDR3 reads CASSLGGNSPLHF. As DNA, the CDR3 is TGTGCCAGCAGCTTAGGGGGGAATTCACCCCTCCACTTT.

The J gene is TRBJ1-2, the V gene TRBV6-5, with 9 bases that match TRBD1. CDR1 MNHEY and CDR2 SVGAGI come from the germline V gene. The J segment lost 5 bases and the V segment lost 2 bases, leaving 9 bases of the junction unmatched. This CDR3 is 16 amino acids long. For the CDR3, the DNA is TGTGCCAGCAGTTACAGAACAGGGGGCGCTTTTTATGGCTACACCTTC. Encoded protein: CASSYRTGGAFYGYTF.

The V call is TRBV4-1, the J call TRBJ1-3; D is unresolved. The CDR3 runs 15 residues. Germline loops: CDR1 MGHRA, CDR2 YSYEKL. Trimming left V 2 bases short and J 0 bases short, with 8 bases between. The DNA of the CDR3 is TGCGCCAGCAGCCAAAGGGAAGGCTCTGGAAACACCATATATTTT. Residues: CASSQREGSGNTIYF.

This clone was observed once. The V call is TRBV27, the J call TRBJ2-1; 7 nucleotides match TRBD2. Looked up from germline, CDR1 is MNHEY and CDR2 is SMNVEV (reference sequence). This CDR3 has 14 residues. V lost 7 bases to trimming and J lost 5 bases; unmatched junction nucleotides: 8. CDR3 sequence reads: CASNGASGDNEQFF. The CDR3 DNA is TGTGCCAGCAACGGGGCTAGCGGAGACAATGAGCAGTTCTTC.

The J gene is TRBJ2-3, the V gene TRBV9, with D perhaps given as TRBD1 or TRBD2 (6 bases each). In germline, CDR1 is SGDLS, CDR2 YYNGEE. V was cut by 0 bases and J by 5 bases, with 13 bases left in between. The CDR3 runs 15 residues. The CDR3 DNA is TGTGCCAGCAGCGTAGTGGGGGGCCGACAAGATACGCAGTATTTT. It encodes CASSVVGGRQDTQYF.

On this clone: Other DNA sequences in the sample encode the same CDR3. The rearrangement joins TRBV6-4 to TRBJ1-2; D is unclear. V was trimmed by 3 bases and J by 1 base, leaving 6 bases between them. CDR3 length equals 13 residues. From germline, CDR1 is MRHNA and CDR2 SNTAGT. The CDR3 bases are TGTGCCAGCAGTGAGGGGATTAACTATGGCTACACCTTC. It codes for CASSEGINYGYTF.

The chain is built from TRBV28 and TRBJ2-7; a weak D match, TRBD2 (5 bases). Germline CDR1 is MDHEN and CDR2 is SYDVKM. The ends were cut back, 7 bases at V and 3 bases at J, with 10 bases in the middle. CDR3 length: 12 amino acids. The DNA of the CDR3 is TGTGCCAGCACGGACTGGGGCTACGAGCAGTACTTC. Translation: CASTDWGYEQYF. Looking up the rest from reference TRBV28 and TRBJ2-7 gives the full variable domain: DVKVTQSSRYLVKRTGEKVFLECVQDMDHENMFWYRQDPGLGLRLIYFSYDVKMKEKGDIPEGYSVSREKKERFSLILESASTNQTSMYLCASTDWGYEQYFGPGTRLTVT.

The chain recombines TRBV5-1 with TRBJ2-3; D is possibly TRBD1 (6 bases). The CDR3 is 12 residues long. Germline CDR1 reads SGHRS; CDR2 reads YFSETQ. V lost 3 bases, J lost 6 bases, and 8 bases lay in between. The CDR3 is CASSYGQDTQYF. In DNA form, the CDR3 reads TGCGCCAGCAGCTACGGACAGGATACGCAGTATTTT. Full variable domain (outside the CDR3, taken from reference TRBV5-1 and TRBJ2-3): KAGVTQTPRYLIKTRGQQVTLSCSPISGHRSVSWYQQTPGQGLQFLFEYFSETQRNKGNFPGRFSGRQFSNSRSEMNVSTLELGDSALYLCASSYGQDTQYFGPGTRLTVL.

This chain links TRBV14 with TRBJ2-6; 7 nucleotides align to TRBD2. CDR3 size: 18 residues. In germline, CDR1 is SGHDN, CDR2 FVKESK. The V and J ends lost 2 bases and 0 bases, in that order; junction bases with no gene match: 7. The CDR3 here is CASSQWAGANSGANVLTF. In DNA, the CDR3 is TGTGCCAGCAGCCAATGGGCGGGAGCGAACTCTGGGGCCAACGTCCTGACTTTC.

The chain is built from TRBV7-2 and TRBJ2-2; 8 bases are a match to TRBD2. The germline CDR1 and CDR2 sequences are SGHTA and FQGNSA. After removal of 1 base from V and 4 bases from J, the junction contained 11 bases not matched to a gene. CDR3 length: 18 amino acids. The DNA for the CDR3 is TGTGCCAGCAGCTTAGGTATGAGCGGGAGTCCCGGCACCGGGGAGCTGTTTTTT. Its translation: CASSLGMSGSPGTGELFF.

The CDR3: CASSLALAGANVLTF. The CDR3 nucleotides are TGTGCCAGCAGCTTAGCCCTAGCTGGGGCCAACGTCCTGACTTTC. The chain has TRBV7-9 and TRBJ2-6, with D uncertain. This CDR3 has 15 residues. V lost 0 bases to trimming and J lost 2 bases, with 5 bases between them. From germline, CDR1 is SEHNR and CDR2 FQNEAQ (reference sequence).

V and J are TRBV7-2 and TRBJ2-7; no clear D. This CDR3 is 17 amino acids long. The germline CDR1 and CDR2 sequences are SGHTA and FQGNSA. Trimming stripped 3 bases from V and 2 bases from J, with 20 bases between. DNA of the CDR3: TGTGCCAGCAGCTTTAAGTCTCTCCCACTTCAACCCTACGAGCAGTACTTC. As protein: CASSFKSLPLQPYEQYF.

V usage is TRBV19 and J usage is TRBJ2-1, with D possibly matching TRBD1 (6 bases). Trimming stripped 1 base from V and 2 bases from J, with 12 bases between. The CDR3 loop spans 16 amino acids. Germline loops: CDR1 LNHDA, CDR2 SQIVND (reference sequence). The CDR3 sequence is CASSIGLQGTYNEQFF. Here the CDR3 DNA reads TGTGCCAGTAGTATAGGCCTACAGGGAACCTACAATGAGCAGTTCTTC.

This clone appeared a single time. This chain connects TRBV27 to TRBJ1-5, with D unresolved. V was clipped by 2 bases and J by 3 bases, with 5 bases between them. The CDR3 spans 13 residues. Germline V gene data show CDR1 as MNHEY and CDR2 as SMNVEV (reference sequence). The CDR3 region is CASSLGVNQPQHF. In nucleotides, the CDR3 is TGTGCCAGCAGTTTAGGTGTCAATCAGCCCCAGCATTTT.

The J gene is TRBJ2-7, the V gene TRBV27; D is undetermined. The V end was cut by 0 bases, the J end by 6 bases, with 9 bases between. The CDR3 consists of 13 residues. Germline V CDR1 and CDR2: MNHEY, SMNVEV (reference sequence). The CDR3 coding sequence is TGTGCCAGCAGTTTATCCCCCAAGGGCGAGCAGTACTTC. Protein sequence: CASSLSPKGEQYF.

V gene TRBV13 combines with J gene TRBJ1-2; TRBD1 matches at 8 bases. This CDR3 comprises 12 residues. Per the germline V gene, CDR1 is PRHDT and CDR2 is FYEKMQ (reference sequence). V gave up 2 bases and J gave up 8 bases; unmatched junction bases: 1. DNA for the CDR3: TGTGCCAGCAGCTTATCAGGGGGCGGCTACACCTTC. It yields the protein CASSLSGGGYTF.